This T cell receptor beta chain was sequenced for a study of response to subunit inactivated influenza vaccine. Study-wide results and limits: Authors suggested each seasonal influenza vaccination recruits few new T cells.

V lost 3 bases to trimming and J lost 3 bases; unmatched junction nucleotides: 6. The CDR3 is made up of 15 amino acids. CDR1 is ENHRY, CDR2 SYGVKD, per germline. This clonotype turned up a few times. No antigen is known for it. Each CDR3 protein is one row after TCRdb ran MiXCR on the RT-PCR reads. There are over 650,000 distinct CDR3 sequences in the sample; about a fifth occur only once, and approximately 11% lies in the top ten. This chain uses TRBV10-3 with TRBJ2-7, with 9 bases lining up with TRBD1. Sequencing was performed on PBMCs from blood, taken roughly 5 days after vaccination. The clonotype comes from a man aged 50 to 59 who received an inactivated influenza vaccine. The CDR3 region has the DNA TGTGCCATCAGTGACCCGGGACAGGGTCTCTACGAGCAGTACTTC. Translated, it gives CAISDPGQGLYEQYF.